This paragraph covers one TCR beta chain sequence. Its antigen is currently unknown. These data originate in a study of T cell responses to AZD1222 COVID-19 vaccine. Measured with immunoSEQ multiplex PCR; TCRdb has only the in-frame clones, and not every one. Among 200,000 to 250,000 clones listed, less than 95% were seen once. Study-wide points: Vaccine-associated CD4 TCRs spanned spike, dominant at 160-218 and 743-854. Reportedly, nearly half of unique spike TCRs recognized epitopes outside B.1.351/B.1.1.7 mutations. Baseline seropositivity characterized only a handful of AZD1222 recipients.

Source: peripheral blood, taken 28 days after the second dose of the MenACWY control vaccine. This receptor was taken from an adult who received the MenACWY meningococcal vaccine as a control.

Here the CDR3 reads CASSLGGQMNTEAFF. For the CDR3, the DNA is TGTGCCAGCAGTTTAGGTGGTCAGATGAACACTGAAGCTTTCTTT. The rearrangement links TRBV28 to TRBJ1-1; D unresolved. In germline, CDR1 is MDHEN, CDR2 SYDVKM. V lost 2 bases, J lost 0 bases, and 10 bases lay in between. The CDR3 runs 15 residues.